A single sample gave rise to the 13 T cell receptor beta chains below, sequenced in a study of OX40 agonist ivuxolimab in advanced cancers. The assay was immunoSEQ multiplex PCR, and TCRdb's table has in-frame clones only and misses some. This sample yields 65,000 to 95,000 clones, of which approximately 94% are seen a single time; 8.5% to 10% belongs to the top ten. This specimen was CD4+ or CD8+ T cells sorted from blood, taken in a trial of the OX40 agonist ivuxolimab. Receptors were obtained from an adult with an advanced solid tumor such as melanoma, head and neck, liver or kidney cancer.

The chain combines TRBV6-1 with TRBJ1-5, with D unresolved. Trimming stripped 8 bases from V and 2 bases from J, with 10 bases between. The CDR3 loop spans 13 amino acids. CDR1 and CDR2 (germline): MNHNS, SASEGT. The CDR3 region is CASDKGGNQPQHF. The CDR3 DNA follows: TGTGCCAGCGATAAGGGCGGCAATCAGCCCCAGCATTTT.

The chain recombines TRBV18 with TRBJ2-2; D is unresolved. Germline CDR1 reads KGHSH; CDR2 reads LQKENI. V lost 3 bases and J 6 bases, leaving 11 bases between the germline ends. This CDR3 has 14 amino acids. DNA for the CDR3: TGTGCCAGCTCACCCTGGGGTCTCGCCGGGGAGCTGTTTTTT. It specifies CASSPWGLAGELFF. The variable domain in full, with the rest retrieved from reference TRBV18 and TRBJ2-2, is NAGVMQNPRHLVRRRGQEARLRCSPMKGHSHVYWYRQLPEEGLKFMVYLQKENIIDESGMPKERFSAEFPKEGPSILRIQQVVRGDSAAYFCASSPWGLAGELFFGEGSRLTVL.

This chain connects TRBV27 to TRBJ2-1, with D possibly matching TRBD2 (6 bases). V shed 8 bases and J shed 0 bases, with 11 bases lying between them. CDR1 is MNHEY and CDR2 is SMNVEV in the germline V gene (reference sequence). The CDR3 has 14 amino acids. The DNA for the CDR3 is TGTGCCAGCCGTAGCGGTTACTCCTACAATGAGCAGTTCTTC. It is translated as CASRSGYSYNEQFF.

This chain uses TRBV7-2 with TRBJ2-1; weak D call: TRBD2 (6 bases). Trimming pared 5 bases from V and 7 bases from J, leaving 15 bases between. There are 14 residues in the CDR3. The germline V gene encodes CDR1 SGHTA and CDR2 FQGNSA. Here the CDR3 reads CASSLAAGLNEQFF. CDR3 nucleotide sequence: TGTGCCAGCAGCCTTGCGGCGGGGCTTAATGAGCAGTTCTTC.

The J gene is TRBJ2-2, the V gene TRBV2; tentatively, D is TRBD2 (6 bases). Germline lookup yields CDR1 SNHLY and CDR2 FYNNEI. The CDR3 loop spans 12 amino acids. V was cut by 9 bases and J by 4 bases, with 9 bases left in between. CDR3 nucleotide sequence: TGTGCCAGGCAGGGAGGCACCGGGGAGCTGTTTTTT. This sequence encodes CARQGGTGELFF.

This clone was seen just once. The CDR3 DNA reads as TGTGCCAGCGGGACATTCGACGGTGAGCAGTTCTTC. Translation: CASGTFDGEQFF. The rearrangement links TRBV27 to TRBJ2-1; D is possibly TRBD1 (6 bases). Trimming cost V 8 bases and J 9 bases, with 14 bases left between them. The CDR3 is 12 amino acids. Germline CDR1 is MNHEY and CDR2 is SMNVEV (reference sequence).

The chain joins TRBV5-4 to TRBJ2-3, with 10 bases identical to TRBD2. The CDR3 totals 16 residues. V trimming: 2 bases; J trimming: 4 bases; junction bases outside the gene matches: 7. CDR1 SGHNT and CDR2 YYREEE come from the germline V gene (reference sequence). CDR3 sequence: CASSFAVAGGSDTQYF. CDR3 DNA: TGTGCCAGCAGCTTCGCCGTAGCGGGGGGCTCAGATACGCAGTATTTT.

J is TRBJ2-7 and V is TRBV6-1, with TRBD2 matching over 12 bases. The CDR3 is made up of 15 amino acids. V lost 1 base and J lost 3; bases outside the gene matches: 1. CDR1 is MNHNS, CDR2 SASEGT, per germline. CDR3 sequence (DNA): TGTGCCAGCAGTGAAGGGACTAGCGGGATCTACGAGCAGTACTTC. It is translated as CASSEGTSGIYEQYF.

This chain uses TRBV28 with TRBJ1-5; no definite D call. The germline V gene encodes CDR1 MDHEN and CDR2 SYDVKM. Trimming took 3 bases from V and 6 from J, leaving 6 bases between them. This CDR3 contains 12 residues. This chain's CDR3 is CASSFPSQPQHF. CDR3 bases: TGTGCCAGCAGTTTTCCTAGTCAGCCCCAGCATTTT.

The chain is built from TRBV19 and TRBJ1-5; a weak D match, TRBD1 (6 bases). Trimming removed 6 bases at V and 3 bases at J, with 12 bases between. The CDR3 totals 14 residues. The germline gives CDR1 LNHDA, CDR2 SQIVND (reference sequence). This chain's CDR3 is CASRYGTNNQPQHF. For the CDR3, the DNA is TGTGCCAGTAGATATGGGACAAACAATCAGCCCCAGCATTTT.

V usage is TRBV28 and J usage is TRBJ1-1; no reliable D call. V lost 2 bases, J lost 0 bases, and 16 bases lay in between. CDR1 and CDR2 (germline): MDHEN, SYDVKM. This CDR3 contains 17 residues. CDR3 protein: CASSLRYPARMNTEAFF. CDR3 bases: TGTGCCAGCAGTTTAAGGTATCCAGCGCGCATGAACACTGAAGCTTTCTTT.

The chain employs TRBV2 and TRBJ2-7; D unresolved. Germline CDR1 reads SNHLY; CDR2 reads FYNNEI. The CDR3 sequence is 11 residues long. Deletions cut 4 bases from V and 4 bases from J, with 5 bases between. CDR3: CASSGTYEQYF. CDR3 DNA sequence: TGTGCCAGCAGTGGGACGTACGAGCAGTACTTC.

The rearrangement joins TRBV25-1 to TRBJ2-3, with a weak D call TRBD1 (6 bases). This CDR3 contains 14 residues. CDR1 and CDR2 (germline): MGHDK, SYGVNS. Trimming removed 1 base at V and 6 bases at J, with 11 bases between. Here the CDR3 reads CASSEWGQRDTQYF. The CDR3 nucleotides read TGTGCCAGCAGTGAATGGGGGCAACGGGATACGCAGTATTTT. Full variable domain (rest looked up from reference TRBV25-1 and TRBJ2-3): EADIYQTPRYLVIGTGKKITLECSQTMGHDKMYWYQQDPGMELHLIHYSYGVNSTEKGDLSSESTVSRIRTEHFPLTLESARPSHTSQYLCASSEWGQRDTQYFGPGTRLTVL.